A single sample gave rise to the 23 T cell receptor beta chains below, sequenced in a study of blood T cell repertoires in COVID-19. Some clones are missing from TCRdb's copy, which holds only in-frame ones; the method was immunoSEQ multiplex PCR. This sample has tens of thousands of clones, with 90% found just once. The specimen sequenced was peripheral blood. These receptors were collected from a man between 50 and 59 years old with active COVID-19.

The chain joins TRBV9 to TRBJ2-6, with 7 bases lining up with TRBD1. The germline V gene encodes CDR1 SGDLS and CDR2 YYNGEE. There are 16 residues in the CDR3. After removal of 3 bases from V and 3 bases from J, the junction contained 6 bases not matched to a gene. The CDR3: CASSAQGRSGANVLTF. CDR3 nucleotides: TGTGCCAGCAGCGCACAGGGGAGAAGTGGGGCCAACGTCCTGACTTTC.

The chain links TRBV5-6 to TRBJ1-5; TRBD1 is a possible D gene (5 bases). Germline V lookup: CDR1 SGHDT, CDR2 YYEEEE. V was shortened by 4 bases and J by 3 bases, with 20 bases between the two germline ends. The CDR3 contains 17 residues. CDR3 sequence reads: CASSPSGGFRYNQPQHF. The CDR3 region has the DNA TGTGCCAGCAGCCCGTCGGGGGGGTTTCGTTACAATCAGCCCCAGCATTTT.

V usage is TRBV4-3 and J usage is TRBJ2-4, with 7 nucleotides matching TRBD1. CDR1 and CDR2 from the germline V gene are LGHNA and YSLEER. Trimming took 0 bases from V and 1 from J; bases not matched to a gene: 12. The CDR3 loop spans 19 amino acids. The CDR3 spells CASSQDHHQGRGAKNIQYF. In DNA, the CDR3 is TGCGCCAGCAGCCAAGATCATCACCAGGGCAGGGGGGCCAAAAACATTCAGTACTTC.

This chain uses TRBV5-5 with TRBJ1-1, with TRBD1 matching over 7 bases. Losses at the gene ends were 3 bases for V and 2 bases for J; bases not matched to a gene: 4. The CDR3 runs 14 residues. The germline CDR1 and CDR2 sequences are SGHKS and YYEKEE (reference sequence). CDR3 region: CASSSYRGNTEAFF. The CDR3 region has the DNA TGTGCCAGCAGCTCTTACAGGGGAAACACTGAAGCTTTCTTT.

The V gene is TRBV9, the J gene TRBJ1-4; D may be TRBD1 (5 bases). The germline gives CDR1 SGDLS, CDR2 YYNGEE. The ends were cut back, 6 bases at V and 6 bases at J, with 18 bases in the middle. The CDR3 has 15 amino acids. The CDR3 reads CASTQGGGDDEKLFF. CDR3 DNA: TGTGCCAGCACACAAGGCGGGGGGGATGATGAAAAACTGTTTTTT.

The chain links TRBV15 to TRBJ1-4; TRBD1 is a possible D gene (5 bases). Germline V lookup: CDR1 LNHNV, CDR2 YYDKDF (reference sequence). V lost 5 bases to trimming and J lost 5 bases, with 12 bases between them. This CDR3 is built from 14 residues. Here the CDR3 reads CATSRSGGNEKLFF. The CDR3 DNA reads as TGTGCCACCAGCCGCTCCGGGGGAAATGAAAAACTGTTTTTT.

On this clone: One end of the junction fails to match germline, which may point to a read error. CDR3 sequence: CASSEKRGSTVTYGQYF. The CDR3 bases are TGTGCCAGCAGTGAAAAGAGGGGGTCGACAGTGACCTACGGGCAGTACTTC. The chain employs TRBV2 and TRBJ2-7; possible D gene TRBD1, 6 bases. CDR1 is SNHLY and CDR2 is FYNNEI in the germline V gene. The CDR3 loop spans 17 amino acids.

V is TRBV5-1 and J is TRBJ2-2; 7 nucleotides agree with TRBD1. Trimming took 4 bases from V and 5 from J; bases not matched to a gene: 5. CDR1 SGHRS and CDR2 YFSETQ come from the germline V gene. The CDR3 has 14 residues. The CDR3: CASSKGQRTGELFF. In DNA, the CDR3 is TGCGCCAGCAGCAAGGGACAGCGAACCGGGGAGCTGTTTTTT.

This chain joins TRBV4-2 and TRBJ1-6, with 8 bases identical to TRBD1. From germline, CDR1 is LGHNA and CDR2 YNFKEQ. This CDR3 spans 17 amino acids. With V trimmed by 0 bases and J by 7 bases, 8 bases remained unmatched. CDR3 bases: TGTGCCAGCAGCCAAGATGCCGGGACAGGAGTAAATTCACCCCTCCACTTT. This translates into CASSQDAGTGVNSPLHF.

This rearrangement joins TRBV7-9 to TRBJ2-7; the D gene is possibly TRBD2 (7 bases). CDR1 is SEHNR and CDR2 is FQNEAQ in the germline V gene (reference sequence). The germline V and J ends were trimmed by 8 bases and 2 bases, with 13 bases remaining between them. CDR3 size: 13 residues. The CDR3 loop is CASGGARAYEQYF. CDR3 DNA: TGTGCCAGCGGGGGGGCCAGAGCCTACGAGCAGTACTTC.

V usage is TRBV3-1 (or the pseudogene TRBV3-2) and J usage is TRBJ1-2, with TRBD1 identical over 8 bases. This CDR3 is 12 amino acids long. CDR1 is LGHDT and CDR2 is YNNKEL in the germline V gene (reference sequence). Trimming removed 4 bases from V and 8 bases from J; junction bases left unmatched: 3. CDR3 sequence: CASSLRDRGYTF. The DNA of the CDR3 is TGTGCCAGCAGCCTCCGGGACAGGGGCTACACCTTC.

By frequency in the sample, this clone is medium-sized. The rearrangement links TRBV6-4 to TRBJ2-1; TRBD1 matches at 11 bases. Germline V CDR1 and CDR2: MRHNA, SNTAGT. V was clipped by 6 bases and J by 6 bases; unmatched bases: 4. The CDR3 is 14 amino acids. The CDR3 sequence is CASSPGTGGNEQFF. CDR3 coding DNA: TGTGCCAGCAGCCCCGGGACAGGGGGCAATGAGCAGTTCTTC.

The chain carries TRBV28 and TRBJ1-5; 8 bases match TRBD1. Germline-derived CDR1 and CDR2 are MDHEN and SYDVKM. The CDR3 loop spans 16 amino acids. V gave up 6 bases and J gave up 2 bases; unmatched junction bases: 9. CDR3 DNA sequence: TGTGCCAGCAGCACCTGGACAGGGACAGGCAATCAGCCCCAGCATTTT. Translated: CASSTWTGTGNQPQHF.

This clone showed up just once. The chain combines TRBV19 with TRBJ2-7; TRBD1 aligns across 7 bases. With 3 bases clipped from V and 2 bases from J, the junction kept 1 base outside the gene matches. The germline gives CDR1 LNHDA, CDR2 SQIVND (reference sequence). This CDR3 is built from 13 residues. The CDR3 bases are TGTGCCAGTAGTATGGGACAGACCTACGAGCAGTACTTC. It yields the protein CASSMGQTYEQYF.

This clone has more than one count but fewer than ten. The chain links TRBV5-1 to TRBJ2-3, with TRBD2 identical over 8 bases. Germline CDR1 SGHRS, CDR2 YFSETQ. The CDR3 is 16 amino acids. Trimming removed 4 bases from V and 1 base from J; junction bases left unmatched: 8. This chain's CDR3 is CASSGGLVGGTDTQYF. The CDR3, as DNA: TGCGCCAGCAGCGGGGGACTAGTCGGTGGCACAGATACGCAGTATTTT. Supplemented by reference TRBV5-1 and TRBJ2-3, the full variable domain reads KAGVTQTPRYLIKTRGQQVTLSCSPISGHRSVSWYQQTPGQGLQFLFEYFSETQRNKGNFPGRFSGRQFSNSRSEMNVSTLELGDSALYLCASSGGLVGGTDTQYFGPGTRLTVL.

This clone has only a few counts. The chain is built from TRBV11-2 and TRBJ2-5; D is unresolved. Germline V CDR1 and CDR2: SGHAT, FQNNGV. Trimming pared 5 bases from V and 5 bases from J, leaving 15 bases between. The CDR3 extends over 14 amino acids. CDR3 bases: TGTGCCAGCAGCCCCTTACAGTCCCGGGAGACCCAGTACTTC. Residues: CASSPLQSRETQYF. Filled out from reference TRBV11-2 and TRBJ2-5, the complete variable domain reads EAGVAQSPRYKIIEKRQSVAFWCNPISGHATLYWYQQILGQGPKLLIQFQNNGVVDDSQLPKDRFSAERLKGVDSTLKIQPAKLEDSAVYLCASSPLQSRETQYFGPGTRLLVL.

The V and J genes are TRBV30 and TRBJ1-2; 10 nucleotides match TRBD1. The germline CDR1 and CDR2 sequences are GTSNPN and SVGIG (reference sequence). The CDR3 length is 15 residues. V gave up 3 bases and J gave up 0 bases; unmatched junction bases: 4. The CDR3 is CAWRDRGDPNYGYTF. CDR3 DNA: TGTGCCTGGAGGGACAGGGGGGACCCTAACTATGGCTACACCTTC.

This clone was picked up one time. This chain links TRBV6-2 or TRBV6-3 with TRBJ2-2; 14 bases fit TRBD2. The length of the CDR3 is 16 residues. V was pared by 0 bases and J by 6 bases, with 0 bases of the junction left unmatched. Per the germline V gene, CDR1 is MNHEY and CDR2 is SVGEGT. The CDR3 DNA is TGTGCCAGCAGTTACTCGACTAGCGGGGGGGCCGGGGAGCTGTTTTTT. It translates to CASSYSTSGGAGELFF.

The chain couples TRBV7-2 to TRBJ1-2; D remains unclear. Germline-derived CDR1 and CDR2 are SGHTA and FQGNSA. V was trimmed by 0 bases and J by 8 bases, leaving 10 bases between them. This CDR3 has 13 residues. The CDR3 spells CASSLAAATGYTF. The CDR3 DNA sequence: TGTGCCAGCAGCTTAGCGGCGGCGACGGGCTACACCTTC.

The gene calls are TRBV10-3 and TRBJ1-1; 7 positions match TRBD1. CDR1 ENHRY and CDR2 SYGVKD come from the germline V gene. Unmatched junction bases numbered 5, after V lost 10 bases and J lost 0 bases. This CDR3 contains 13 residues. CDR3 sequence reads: CATTGQLNTEAFF. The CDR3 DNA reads TGTGCCACCACGGGACAGCTGAACACTGAAGCTTTCTTT.

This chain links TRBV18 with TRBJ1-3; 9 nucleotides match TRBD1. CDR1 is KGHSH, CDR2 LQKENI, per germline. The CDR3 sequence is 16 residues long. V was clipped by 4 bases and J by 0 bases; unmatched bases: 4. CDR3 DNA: TGTGCCAGCTCACTGGGACAGGGCTACTCTGGAAACACCATATATTTT. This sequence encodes CASSLGQGYSGNTIYF.

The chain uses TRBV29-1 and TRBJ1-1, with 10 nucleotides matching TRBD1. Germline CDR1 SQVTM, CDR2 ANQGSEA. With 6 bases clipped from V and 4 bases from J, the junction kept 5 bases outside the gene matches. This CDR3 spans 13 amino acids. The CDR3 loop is CSVSGQGITEAFF. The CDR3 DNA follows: TGCAGCGTGTCGGGACAGGGGATCACTGAAGCTTTCTTT.

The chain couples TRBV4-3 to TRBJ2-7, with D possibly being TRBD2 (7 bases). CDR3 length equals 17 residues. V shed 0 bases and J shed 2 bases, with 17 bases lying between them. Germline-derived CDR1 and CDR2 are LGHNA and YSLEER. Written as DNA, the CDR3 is TGCGCCAGCAGCCAAGAGACCTCAGAGGGGGGGCCCTACGAGCAGTACTTC. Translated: CASSQETSEGGPYEQYF.